This T cell receptor beta chain derives from a study of cytomegalovirus exposure and HLA in healthy donors. This CDR3 is 14 amino acids long. CDR1 MGHRA and CDR2 YSYEKL come from the germline V gene. Between the trimmed V and J ends, which lost 1 base and 2 bases, there was a span of 8 bases. Researchers ran the PCR with 60 Vbeta and 13 Jbeta primers. Produced via immunoSEQ multiplex PCR; TCRdb's table is partial and in-frame only. There are about 180,000 clones in the sample; 75% to 90% occur only once, and 1.3% to 1.5% lies in the top ten. Sequenced: PBMCs. The receptor comes from a girl aged 5 to 17 in good health and CMV-seropositive. This chain joins TRBV4-1 and TRBJ2-5; perhaps TRBD1 as D (5 bases). The CDR3 nucleotides are TGCGCCAGCAGCCAAGTAGCAGGGCAAGAGACCCAGTACTTC. It is translated as CASSQVAGQETQYF.